This T cell receptor (beta chain) was obtained from a study of OX40 agonist ivuxolimab in advanced cancers. Findings and limits, study-wide: Clonal expansion by week 6 occurred in CD4+ and CD8+ blood T cells (at 0.1 to 3.0 mg/kg).

The CDR3 runs 15 residues. Trimming left V 2 bases short and J 0 bases short, with 8 bases between. The germline gives CDR1 SEHNR, CDR2 FQNEAQ (reference sequence). Comments on this clone: Its antigen is currently unknown.

Repertoires were generated with immunoSEQ multiplex PCR, while TCRdb's copy carries only in-frame clones and drops some. The sample comprises 75,000 to 80,000 clones, around 86% of which are singletons, and approximately 0.54% rests with the top ten. This sequence originates from an adult with an advanced solid tumor such as melanoma, head and neck, liver or kidney cancer. V and J are TRBV7-9 and TRBJ2-1; D ambiguous. Sequenced here: CD4+ or CD8+ T cells sorted from blood, sampled in a trial of the OX40 agonist ivuxolimab. The DNA of the CDR3 is TGTGCCAGCAGCTTACTCCGTAGCTCCTACAATGAGCAGTTCTTC. This codes for CASSLLRSSYNEQFF.